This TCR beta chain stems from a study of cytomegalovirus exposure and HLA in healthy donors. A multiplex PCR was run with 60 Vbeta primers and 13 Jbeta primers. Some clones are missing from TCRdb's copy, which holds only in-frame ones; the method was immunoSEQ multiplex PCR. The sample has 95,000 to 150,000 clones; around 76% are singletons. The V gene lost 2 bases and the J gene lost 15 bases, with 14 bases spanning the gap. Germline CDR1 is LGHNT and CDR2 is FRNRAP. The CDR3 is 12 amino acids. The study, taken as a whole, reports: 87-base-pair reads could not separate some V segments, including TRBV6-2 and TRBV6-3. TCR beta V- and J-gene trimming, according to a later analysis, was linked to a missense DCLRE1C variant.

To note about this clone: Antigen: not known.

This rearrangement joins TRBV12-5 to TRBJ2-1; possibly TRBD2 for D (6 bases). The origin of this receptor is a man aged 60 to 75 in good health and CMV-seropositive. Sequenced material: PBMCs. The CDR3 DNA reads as TGTGCTAGTGGTTTGATGGAGGGTAAGGTGTTCTTC. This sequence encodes CASGLMEGKVFF.